There are many counts of the clone carrying this TCR beta chain. Its antigen is not known. The sample belongs to a study of T cells in Graves' hyperthyroidism and ophthalmopathy. Study overall: Blood from the periphery was taken at initial diagnosis, before any treatment.

Trimming shortened V by 6 bases and J by 8 bases, and 13 bases separated the two germline ends. The CDR3 loop spans 12 amino acids. In germline, CDR1 is MDHEN, CDR2 SYDVKM. Amplification targeted TCR beta CDR3 regions from RNA transcripts. RT-PCR in the first round (using the HTBI primer set) targeted the TCR CDR3. TCRdb passed the multiplex PCR reads through MiXCR, listing each CDR3 protein once. The table shows some 300,000 distinct CDR3 sequences, with roughly a fifth occurring only once. Clinical Activity Scores of at least 3, NOSPECS grades of at least 4 and durations under 3 months characterized ophthalmopathy patients. Used for diagnoses were clinical symptoms, serum thyroxine and TRAb, thyroid ultrasound and orbital computed tomography. Findings of the study overall: Onset of ophthalmopathy came a median about 6.5 months after the model predicted it.

Sequenced input: blood. The genes are TRBV28 and TRBJ1-1, with D possibly being TRBD1 (5 bases). The source of this sequence is a man aged 50 to 59 with Graves' ophthalmopathy. DNA for the CDR3: TGTGCCAGCAGACACGACAGTCCCGAAGCTTTCTTT. Its translation is CASRHDSPEAFF.